These 29 T cell receptor beta chains were sequenced from one sample in a study of blood T cell repertoires in COVID-19. The table came from immunoSEQ multiplex PCR; TCRdb's copy has only in-frame clones and leaves some out. The table shows 270,000 or so clones, with 90% occurring only once. Sequenced input: PBMCs or T cells enriched from blood (not recorded which). The source of these receptors is a woman aged 25 to 45 with acute COVID-19.

The chain joins TRBV28 to TRBJ1-1; D gene unclear. Deletions cut 3 bases from V and 4 bases from J, with 18 bases between. The length of the CDR3 is 16 residues. Germline CDR1 reads MDHEN; CDR2 reads SYDVKM. The CDR3 nucleotides read TGTGCCAGCAGTTTGCGGGAGTGGAGGTGGGGCACTGAAGCTTTCTTT. Amino acid sequence: CASSLREWRWGTEAFF.

This clone occurred once. The rearrangement joins TRBV3-1 (or the pseudogene TRBV3-2) to TRBJ2-5, with TRBD2 identical over 7 bases. V lost 1 base to trimming and J lost 5 bases; unmatched junction nucleotides: 7. This CDR3 is 15 amino acids long. The germline V gene has CDR1 LGHDT and CDR2 YNNKEL (reference sequence). The CDR3 loop is CASSQGTRGWETQYF. DNA of the CDR3: TGTGCCAGCAGCCAAGGGACTAGGGGTTGGGAGACCCAGTACTTC.

The CDR3 sequence: CASSERGTSGVSYNEQFF. DNA of the CDR3: TGTGCCAGCAGTGAACGAGGGACTAGCGGGGTCTCCTACAATGAGCAGTTCTTC. The rearrangement uses TRBV6-1 and TRBJ2-1; 13 nucleotides line up with TRBD2. This CDR3 has 18 residues. The V and J ends lost 2 bases and 0 bases, in that order; junction bases with no gene match: 4. Germline CDR1 MNHNS, CDR2 SASEGT.

As regards this clone: Other DNA sequences in the sample encode the same CDR3. The V call is TRBV5-1, the J call TRBJ2-7; 9 positions match TRBD2. The germline V gene encodes CDR1 SGHRS and CDR2 YFSETQ. The CDR3 has 17 amino acids. J gave up 1 base and V 4 bases, and 12 bases lay outside the gene matches. In nucleotides, the CDR3 is TGCGCCAGCAGCGCGGGGCGGAGCGGGAGGACATCCTACGAGCAGTACTTC. Residues: CASSAGRSGRTSYEQYF.

This clone has just one count. The rearrangement joins TRBV27 to TRBJ2-7, with TRBD2 matching over 10 bases. CDR1 is MNHEY and CDR2 is SMNVEV in the germline V gene (reference sequence). The CDR3 runs to 16 residues. After removal of 2 bases from V and 3 bases from J, the junction contained 7 bases not matched to a gene. The CDR3 nucleotides are TGTGCCAGCAGTTTAAAAGCGGGAGGGCCCCACTACGAGCAGTACTTC. Protein sequence: CASSLKAGGPHYEQYF.

The J gene is TRBJ2-7, the V gene TRBV27; 8 bases align to TRBD1. The germline V gene has CDR1 MNHEY and CDR2 SMNVEV (reference sequence). The CDR3 runs to 14 residues. V shed 2 bases and J 5 bases; nucleotides not matched to a gene: 5. CDR3 residues: CASSLTGQGHEQYF. For the CDR3, the DNA is TGTGCCAGCAGTTTAACCGGACAGGGCCACGAGCAGTACTTC.

V usage is TRBV3-1 (or the pseudogene TRBV3-2) and J usage is TRBJ2-7; maybe TRBD1 (5 bases). The germline gives CDR1 LGHDT, CDR2 YNNKEL (reference sequence). The germline V and J ends were trimmed by 1 base and 5 bases, with 12 bases remaining between them. The CDR3 has 14 amino acids. Written as DNA, the CDR3 is TGTGCCAGCAGCCAAGTGATTGGACAACACGAGCAGTACTTC. This gives the protein CASSQVIGQHEQYF.

The gene calls are TRBV7-9 and TRBJ2-1; 7 nucleotides align to TRBD2. The germline V gene has CDR1 SEHNR and CDR2 FQNEAQ (reference sequence). Unmatched junction bases numbered 14, after V lost 5 bases and J lost 7 bases. The CDR3 runs 16 residues. In nucleotides, the CDR3 is TGTGCCAGCAGCCCCATGGGGGGGTCAAAGGTAAATGAGCAGTTCTTC. Protein: CASSPMGGSKVNEQFF. The full variable domain, in which reference TRBV7-9 and TRBJ2-1 provide the parts outside the CDR3, is DTGVSQNPRHKITKRGQNVTFRCDPISEHNRLYWYRQTLGQGPEFLTYFQNEAQLEKSRLLSDRFSAERPKGSFSTLEIQRTEQGDSAMYLCASSPMGGSKVNEQFFGPGTRLTVL.

This rearrangement joins TRBV5-1 to TRBJ2-5; 9 nucleotides align to TRBD2. The CDR3 loop spans 15 amino acids. The germline CDR1 and CDR2 sequences are SGHRS and YFSETQ. With 1 base clipped from V and 3 bases from J, the junction kept 4 bases outside the gene matches. CDR3 bases: TGCGCCAGCAGCTTGTTAGCGGGGGTTGAAGAGACCCAGTACTTC. Encoded protein: CASSLLAGVEETQYF.

The genes are TRBV19 and TRBJ2-7; 11 bases are a match to TRBD2. Germline loops: CDR1 LNHDA, CDR2 SQIVND (reference sequence). The CDR3 is made up of 14 amino acids. The trim removed 6 bases at V and 5 bases at J, leaving 6 bases unmatched. The CDR3, as DNA: TGTGCCAGTAGACTGACTAGCGGGACTAACGAGCAGTACTTC. Amino acid sequence: CASRLTSGTNEQYF.

This clone was detected once. The chain is built from TRBV30 and TRBJ1-1, with 7 nucleotides matching TRBD1. This CDR3 spans 12 amino acids. J lost 11 bases, V lost 0 bases, and 6 bases had no gene match. Germline assignment: CDR1 GTSNPN and CDR2 SVGIG (reference sequence). The CDR3 protein is CAWSVLDRVAFF. CDR3 sequence (DNA): TGTGCCTGGAGTGTACTCGACAGGGTGGCTTTCTTT.

The V and J genes are TRBV6-6 and TRBJ2-3; 10 bases fit TRBD1. V shed 5 bases and J 2 bases; nucleotides not matched to a gene: 7. Germline-derived CDR1 and CDR2 are MNHNY and SVGAGI (reference sequence). This CDR3 has 16 amino acids. In DNA form, the CDR3 reads TGTGCCAGCAGTCGACCCGGGACAGGGGACACAGATACGCAGTATTTT. This codes for CASSRPGTGDTDTQYF.

V gene TRBV20-1 combines with J gene TRBJ1-6; no firm D call. CDR1 is DFQATT and CDR2 is SNEGSKA in the germline V gene (reference sequence). V was shortened by 3 bases and J by 7 bases, with 10 bases between the two germline ends. The CDR3 is made up of 13 amino acids. The CDR3 loop is CSASSGINSPLHF. The CDR3 region has the DNA TGCAGTGCTAGTTCAGGCATAAATTCACCCCTCCACTTT.

The V and J genes are TRBV7-3 and TRBJ2-7, with unresolved D. CDR1 and CDR2 from the germline V gene are SGHTA and FQGTGA. The CDR3 runs to 12 residues. Deletions cut 5 bases from V and 6 bases from J, with 11 bases between. CDR3 bases: TGTGCCAGCAGCGACAATGACGGCGAGCAGTACTTC. Translating it yields CASSDNDGEQYF.

This clone was detected once. The chain couples TRBV28 to TRBJ2-4; 10 nucleotides align to TRBD2. This CDR3 contains 16 residues. J lost 10 bases, V lost 1 base, and 10 bases had no gene match. Looked up from germline, CDR1 is MDHEN and CDR2 is SYDVKM. Here the CDR3 reads CASSLSAGGPGMIQYF. Written as DNA, the CDR3 is TGTGCCAGCAGTTTATCAGCGGGAGGGCCCGGGATGATTCAGTACTTC.

This clone has only one observation. The gene calls are TRBV19 and TRBJ2-2; TRBD1 aligns across 9 bases. CDR1 is LNHDA and CDR2 is SQIVND in the germline V gene (reference sequence). V dropped 5 bases and J dropped 6; count of bases not matched to a gene: 7. The CDR3 is 15 residues long. This CDR3 reads CASSFPGTGPGELFF. DNA for the CDR3: TGTGCCAGTAGTTTTCCCGGGACAGGGCCCGGGGAGCTGTTTTTT.

The table lists this clone with a count of one. Written as DNA, the CDR3 is TGTGCCACCAGCAGTAGCGGGAGGCCCTCCGGGGAGCTGTTTTTT. As protein: CATSSSGRPSGELFF. The V gene is TRBV15, the J gene TRBJ2-2, with TRBD2 identical over 10 bases. Germline CDR1 reads LNHNV; CDR2 reads YYDKDF (reference sequence). J gave up 6 bases and V 3 bases, and 4 bases lay outside the gene matches. This CDR3 region has 15 residues.

The sample holds one count of this clone. V is TRBV11-2 and J is TRBJ2-1; tentatively, D is TRBD2 (6 bases). The germline V and J ends were trimmed by 5 bases and 8 bases, with 19 bases remaining between them. The V gene's germline CDR1 is SGHAT and CDR2 FQNNGV. The CDR3 totals 15 residues. The CDR3 loop reads CASSARDSRVYEQFF. CDR3 bases: TGTGCCAGCAGCGCCCGGGACTCGAGGGTCTATGAGCAGTTCTTC.

Only one count was recorded for this clone. The chain joins TRBV6-5 to TRBJ2-1; tentative D call: TRBD2 (6 bases). CDR3 length: 13 amino acids. CDR1 is MNHEY, CDR2 SVGAGI, per germline. Trimming cost V 6 bases and J 8 bases, with 14 bases left between them. The CDR3 spells CASSPPSGYEQFF. DNA of the CDR3: TGTGCCAGCAGCCCCCCGAGCGGGTATGAGCAGTTCTTC.

For the CDR3, the DNA is TGTGCCAGTAGGACCTCAGGAAAGGGAGAGTACGAGCAGTACTTC. Amino acid sequence: CASRTSGKGEYEQYF. The V call is TRBV19, the J call TRBJ2-7; perhaps TRBD2 as D (5 bases). Germline V CDR1 and CDR2: LNHDA, SQIVND (reference sequence). The CDR3 totals 15 residues. The ends were cut back, 6 bases at V and 4 bases at J, with 19 bases in the middle.

J is TRBJ2-1 and V is TRBV2; 8 bases are shared with TRBD2. This CDR3 comprises 12 residues. In germline, CDR1 is SNHLY, CDR2 FYNNEI. V dropped 4 bases and J dropped 10; count of bases not matched to a gene: 3. Here the CDR3 reads CASSGSGGEQFF. DNA of the CDR3: TGTGCCAGCAGTGGGTCGGGAGGGGAGCAGTTCTTC. Full variable domain (outside the CDR3, taken from reference TRBV2 and TRBJ2-1): EPEVTQTPSHQVTQMGQEVILRCVPISNHLYFYWYRQILGQKVEFLVSFYNNEISEKSEIFDDQFSVERPDGSNFTLKIRSTKLEDSAMYFCASSGSGGEQFFGPGTRLTVL.

The V and J genes are TRBV6-5 and TRBJ2-5; no clear D gene. Germline CDR1 MNHEY, CDR2 SVGAGI. The CDR3 totals 12 residues. V lost 6 bases, J lost 5 bases, and 10 bases lay in between. CDR3 nucleotides: TGTGCCAGCAGCGCCATCGGGGAGACCCAGTACTTC. It codes for CASSAIGETQYF.

The chain combines TRBV21-1 with TRBJ1-4; the listed D gene, TRBD1, was not tested against the DNA. TRBV21-1 is given as a pseudogene. The CDR3 extends over 19 amino acids. CDR3 amino acids: CASSKDSAFQFSNNEKLFF. CDR3 nucleotide sequence: TGTGCCAGCAGCAAGGACAGCGCGTTCCAGTTTTCCAATAATGAAAAACTGTTTTTT.

The chain employs TRBV27 and TRBJ2-1; 11 nucleotides line up with TRBD1. This CDR3 contains 14 residues. The V gene's germline CDR1 is MNHEY and CDR2 SMNVEV (reference sequence). Unmatched junction bases numbered 7, after V lost 5 bases and J lost 10 bases. The CDR3 sequence is CASSLGQGAAEQFF. For the CDR3, the DNA is TGTGCCAGCAGTCTAGGACAGGGGGCAGCGGAGCAGTTCTTC.

The chain couples TRBV7-2 to TRBJ2-1; TRBD2 agrees at 7 bases. This CDR3 has 18 amino acids. Germline assignment: CDR1 SGHTA and CDR2 FQGNSA. V shed 5 bases and J 3 bases; nucleotides not matched to a gene: 16. The CDR3 nucleotides read TGTGCCAGCAGCCCCCGAGGGGCGGGAGACGGTTTCTACAATGAGCAGTTCTTC. Its translation is CASSPRGAGDGFYNEQFF.

The chain joins TRBV2 to TRBJ1-2; TRBD1 is a possible D gene (6 bases). V was clipped by 5 bases and J by 1 base, with 11 bases between them. This CDR3 is 14 amino acids long. Per germline, CDR1 SNHLY and CDR2 FYNNEI. DNA of the CDR3: TGTGCCAGCAGTAGGGGGGGGCGTAACTATGGCTACACCTTC. Translation gives CASSRGGRNYGYTF.

The chain links TRBV6-2 or TRBV6-3 to TRBJ2-2; TRBD2 aligns across 11 bases. The CDR3 contains 15 residues. J lost 10 bases, V lost 5 bases, and 9 bases had no gene match. The germline V gene has CDR1 MNHEY and CDR2 SVGEGT. Here the CDR3 DNA reads TGTGCCAGCAGTAGGCCGACTAGCGGGAAGTCGGAGCTGTTTTTT. It encodes CASSRPTSGKSELFF.

Only a few counts were recorded for this clone. The chain is built from TRBV30 and TRBJ2-7, with unresolved D. Germline CDR1 reads GTSNPN; CDR2 reads SVGIG (reference sequence). V lost 1 base, J lost 8 bases, and 18 bases lay in between. This CDR3 is 14 amino acids long. CDR3 in DNA: TGTGCCTGGAGTGCCACATCCCCTTATACGAAGCAGTACTTC. Translation gives CAWSATSPYTKQYF.

The chain recombines TRBV5-4 with TRBJ2-1, with 11 bases that match TRBD2. Germline V lookup: CDR1 SGHNT, CDR2 YYREEE (reference sequence). There are 16 residues in the CDR3. Trimming cost V 4 bases and J 4 bases; bases outside gene matches: 7. This chain's CDR3 is CASSGGGTSGYNEQFF. CDR3 nucleotides: TGTGCCAGCAGCGGAGGAGGGACTAGCGGATACAATGAGCAGTTCTTC.